The rows below give T cell receptor beta chains drawn from one sample of a study of T-cell reconstitution after alpha-beta-depleted transplantation in children. TCRdb reprocessed the PCR reads via MiXCR and lists one record per CDR3 protein. The table includes 300,000 or so distinct CDR3 sequences, approximately 9.6% detected once. The sequenced sample was PBMCs from the stem cell graft donor, obtained from the stem cell graft. These receptors were obtained from a human donor who donated a stem cell graft to a child with SCID. CDR3s include the opening cysteine and the closing phenylalanine or tryptophan. The D gene is left open where the match is weak. Not every row has a clone size; where given, it reads once, few, many or a size class.

j_call: TRBJ2-5
d_call: TRBD2
v_call: TRBV20-1
clone_size: few
cdr3_aa: CSASPLAGGQETQYF
cdr3_nt: TGCAGTGCTAGTCCCCTAGCGGGGGGCCAAGAGACCCAGTACTTC

j_call: TRBJ2-7
d_call: -
v_call: TRBV2
clone_size: -
cdr3_aa: CASSEVQLYEQYF
cdr3_nt: TGTGCCAGCAGTGAGGTCCAGCTCTACGAGCAGTACTTC

j_call: TRBJ1-1
d_call: TRBD1
v_call: TRBV10-3
clone_size: few
cdr3_aa: CAITRQGENTEAFF
cdr3_nt: TGTGCCATCACCCGACAGGGGGAAAACACTGAAGCTTTCTTT

j_call: TRBJ2-5
d_call: -
v_call: TRBV12-3/TRBV12-4
clone_size: -
cdr3_aa: CASSFGERLGETQYF
cdr3_nt: TGTGCCAGCAGTTTTGGTGAGCGGCTAGGCGAGACCCAGTACTTC

j_call: TRBJ2-5
d_call: -
v_call: TRBV7-3
clone_size: many
cdr3_aa: CASSRGGETQYF
cdr3_nt: TGTGCCAGCAGTAGAGGTGGGGAGACCCAGTACTTC

j_call: TRBJ1-1
d_call: -
v_call: TRBV12-3/TRBV12-4
clone_size: -
cdr3_aa: CASSLAERNTEAFF
cdr3_nt: TGTGCCAGCAGTTTAGCTGAACGGAACACTGAAGCTTTCTTT

j_call: TRBJ2-2
d_call: TRBD1
v_call: TRBV7-3
clone_size: -
cdr3_aa: CASSSHKDRGHTGELFF
cdr3_nt: TGTGCCAGCAGCTCACACAAAGACAGGGGGCACACCGGGGAGCTGTTTTTT

j_call: TRBJ2-7
d_call: TRBD1
v_call: TRBV5-1
clone_size: few
cdr3_aa: CASSSTGTGVAYEQYF
cdr3_nt: TGCGCCAGCAGCTCTACCGGGACAGGGGTTGCGTACGAGCAGTACTTC

j_call: TRBJ2-2
d_call: -
v_call: TRBV10-3
clone_size: few
cdr3_aa: CAIFEGGGTGELFF
cdr3_nt: TGTGCCATCTTTGAGGGCGGCGGCACCGGGGAGCTGTTTTTT

j_call: TRBJ2-7
d_call: -
v_call: TRBV11-2
clone_size: few
cdr3_aa: CASSLGTHYEQYF
cdr3_nt: TGTGCCAGCAGCTTAGGTACACACTACGAGCAGTACTTC

j_call: TRBJ2-7
d_call: -
v_call: TRBV10-1
clone_size: -
cdr3_aa: CASSMLQGPYEQYF
cdr3_nt: TGCGCCAGCAGTATGCTTCAGGGACCCTACGAGCAGTACTTC

j_call: TRBJ2-4
d_call: -
v_call: TRBV4-2
clone_size: few
cdr3_aa: CASSQGGTQMKNIQYF
cdr3_nt: TGTGCCAGCAGCCAAGGGGGGACACAAATGAAAAACATTCAGTACTTC

j_call: TRBJ2-2
d_call: -
v_call: TRBV4-1
clone_size: many
cdr3_aa: CASSQDPGLTGELFF
cdr3_nt: TGCGCCAGCAGCCAAGATCCAGGGCTTACCGGGGAGCTGTTTTTT

j_call: TRBJ2-3
d_call: TRBD2
v_call: TRBV5-1
clone_size: many
cdr3_aa: CASSLGGGADTQYF
cdr3_nt: TGCGCCAGCAGCTTGGGCGGGGGTGCAGATACGCAGTATTTT

j_call: TRBJ2-3
d_call: TRBD2
v_call: TRBV27
clone_size: -
cdr3_aa: CASSSVSGLAGTDTQYF
cdr3_nt: TGTGCCAGCAGCTCCGTTTCGGGACTAGCTGGCACAGATACGCAGTATTTT

j_call: TRBJ2-3
d_call: -
v_call: TRBV12-3/TRBV12-4
clone_size: -
cdr3_aa: CASSLPGNTDTQYF
cdr3_nt: TGTGCCAGCAGTTTACCGGGGAACACAGATACGCAGTATTTT

j_call: TRBJ1-1
d_call: -
v_call: TRBV6-1
clone_size: -
cdr3_aa: CASREGMNTEAFF
cdr3_nt: TGTGCCAGCAGGGAGGGTATGAACACTGAAGCTTTCTTT

j_call: TRBJ2-2
d_call: -
v_call: TRBV12-3/TRBV12-4
clone_size: few
cdr3_aa: CASSLVPTGELFF
cdr3_nt: TGTGCCAGCAGTTTGGTTCCCACCGGGGAGCTGTTTTTT

j_call: TRBJ2-5
d_call: -
v_call: TRBV5-5
clone_size: few
cdr3_aa: CASSHRGYQETQYF
cdr3_nt: TGTGCCAGCAGCCACCGGGGATACCAAGAGACCCAGTACTTC

j_call: TRBJ2-1
d_call: -
v_call: TRBV6-1
clone_size: -
cdr3_aa: CASTGYSNLGNEQFF
cdr3_nt: TGTGCCAGTACAGGGTACTCCAACCTAGGAAATGAGCAGTTCTTC